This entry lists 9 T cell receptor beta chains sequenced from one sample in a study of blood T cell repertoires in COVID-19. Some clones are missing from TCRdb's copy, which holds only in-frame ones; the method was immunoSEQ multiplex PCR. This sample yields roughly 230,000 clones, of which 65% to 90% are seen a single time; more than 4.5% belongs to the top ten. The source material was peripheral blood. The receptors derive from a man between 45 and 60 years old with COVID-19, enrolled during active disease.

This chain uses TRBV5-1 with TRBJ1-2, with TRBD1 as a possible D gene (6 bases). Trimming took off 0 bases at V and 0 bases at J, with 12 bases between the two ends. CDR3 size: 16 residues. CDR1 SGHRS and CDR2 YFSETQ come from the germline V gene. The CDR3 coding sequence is TGCGCCAGCAGCTTGGCCTGGGACACAGCTAACTATGGCTACACCTTC. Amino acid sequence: CASSLAWDTANYGYTF. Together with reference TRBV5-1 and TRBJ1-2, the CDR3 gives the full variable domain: KAGVTQTPRYLIKTRGQQVTLSCSPISGHRSVSWYQQTPGQGLQFLFEYFSETQRNKGNFPGRFSGRQFSNSRSEMNVSTLELGDSALYLCASSLAWDTANYGYTFGSGTRLTVV.

In nucleotides, the CDR3 is TGTGCCAGCAGTGAGGACAGGAACGTCGGCTACGAGCAGTACTTC. Its translation is CASSEDRNVGYEQYF. The chain joins TRBV28 to TRBJ2-7, with TRBD1 matching over 7 bases. The ends lost 5 bases at V and 3 bases at J; junction bases unmatched: 10. This CDR3 contains 15 residues. The germline V gene has CDR1 MDHEN and CDR2 SYDVKM.

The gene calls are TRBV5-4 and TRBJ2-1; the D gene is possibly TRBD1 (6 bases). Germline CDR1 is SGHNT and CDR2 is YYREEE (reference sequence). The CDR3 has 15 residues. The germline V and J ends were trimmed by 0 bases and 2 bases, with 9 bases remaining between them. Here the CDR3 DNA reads TGTGCCAGCAGCTTGGCCAGGGGAGCCTACAATGAGCAGTTCTTC. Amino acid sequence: CASSLARGAYNEQFF. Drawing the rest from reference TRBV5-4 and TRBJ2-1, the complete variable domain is ETGVTQSPTHLIKTRGQQVTLRCSSQSGHNTVSWYQQALGQGPQFIFQYYREEENGRGNFPPRFSGLQFPNYSSELNVNALELDDSALYLCASSLARGAYNEQFFGPGTRLTVL.

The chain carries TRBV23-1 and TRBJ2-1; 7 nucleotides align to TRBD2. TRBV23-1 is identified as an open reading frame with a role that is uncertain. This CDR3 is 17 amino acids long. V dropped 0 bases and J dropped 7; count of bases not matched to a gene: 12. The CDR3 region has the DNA TGCGCCAGCAGTCAATCGAGCCCACAGCGGGGTGAGAATGAGCAGTTCTTC. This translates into CASSQSSPQRGENEQFF.

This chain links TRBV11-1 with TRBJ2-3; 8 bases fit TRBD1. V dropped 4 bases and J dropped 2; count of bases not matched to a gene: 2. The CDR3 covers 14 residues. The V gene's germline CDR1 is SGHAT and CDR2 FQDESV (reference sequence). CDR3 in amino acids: CASSSTGVTDTQYF. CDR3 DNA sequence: TGTGCCAGCAGCTCGACAGGGGTCACAGATACGCAGTATTTT.

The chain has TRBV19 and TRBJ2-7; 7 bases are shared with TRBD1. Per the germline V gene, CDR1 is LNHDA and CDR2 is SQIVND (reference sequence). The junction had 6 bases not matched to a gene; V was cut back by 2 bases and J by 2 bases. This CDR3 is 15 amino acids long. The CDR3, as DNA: TGTGCCAGTAGTATAACCGTACAGGGGACCTACGAGCAGTACTTC. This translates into CASSITVQGTYEQYF. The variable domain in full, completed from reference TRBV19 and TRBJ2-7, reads DGGITQSPKYLFRKEGQNVTLSCEQNLNHDAMYWYRQDPGQGLRLIYYSQIVNDFQKGDIAEGYSVSREKKESFPLTVTSAQKNPTAFYLCASSITVQGTYEQYFGPGTRLTVT.

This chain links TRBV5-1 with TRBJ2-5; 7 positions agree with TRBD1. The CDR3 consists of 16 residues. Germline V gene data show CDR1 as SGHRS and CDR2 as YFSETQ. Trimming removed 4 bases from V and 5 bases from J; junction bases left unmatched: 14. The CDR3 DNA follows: TGCGCCAGCAGCCTCGGAGAGGGGGCAATCGTGGAGACCCAGTACTTC. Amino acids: CASSLGEGAIVETQYF.

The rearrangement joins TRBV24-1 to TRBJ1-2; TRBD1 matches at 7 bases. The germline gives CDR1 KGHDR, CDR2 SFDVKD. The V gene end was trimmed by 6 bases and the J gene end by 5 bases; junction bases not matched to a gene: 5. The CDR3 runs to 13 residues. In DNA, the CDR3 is TGTGCCACCAGTTATGGACAGGCTTATGGCTACACCTTC. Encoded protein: CATSYGQAYGYTF.

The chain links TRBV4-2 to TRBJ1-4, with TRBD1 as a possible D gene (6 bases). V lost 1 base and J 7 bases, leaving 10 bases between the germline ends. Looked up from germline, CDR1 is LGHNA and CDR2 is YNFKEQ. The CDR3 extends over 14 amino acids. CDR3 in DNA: TGTGCCAGCAGCCAAGGGACAGCCCGTGAAAAACTGTTTTTT. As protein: CASSQGTAREKLFF.